This T cell receptor (beta chain) was found in a study of regulatory T cells in long-lasting Graves disease. Study-wide findings and caveats: Newly diagnosed patients had higher TCR diversity than persistent Graves' patients did. TRBV28, TRBJ1-2 and TRBJ2-5 were favored in persistent disease. With 2,500 to 3,500 shared public clonotypes, persistent patients exceeded new patients, who shared over 950.

Germline-derived CDR1 and CDR2 are DFQATT and SNEGSKA (reference sequence). Trimming left V 5 bases short and J 2 bases short, with 14 bases between. There are 14 residues in the CDR3. The authors built TCR beta libraries using iRepertoire HTBI primers and Arm-PCR of CDR3 regions. TCRdb used MiXCR to reprocess the multiplex PCR reads, holding one entry per CDR3 protein. The profile shows 200,000 to 250,000 distinct CDR3 sequences, around 19% of them singletons. This clonotype was found many times. The antigen is undetermined. Described time point: newly diagnosed GD, antithyroid drugs for less than 3 months. RNA extracted from PBMCs served as the sequencing template. The diagnosis of Graves' disease used American Thyroid Association guidelines.

The sample in question was peripheral blood mononuclear cells (PBMCs), obtained at new diagnosis, from a patient treated with antithyroid drugs. The clonotype comes from a female donor with Graves disease. The V gene is TRBV20-1, the J gene TRBJ2-3; possible D gene TRBD2, 5 bases. CDR3 sequence: CSAGETYYTDTQYF. CDR3 nucleotide sequence: TGCAGTGCTGGGGAGACCTACTACACAGATACGCAGTATTTT.